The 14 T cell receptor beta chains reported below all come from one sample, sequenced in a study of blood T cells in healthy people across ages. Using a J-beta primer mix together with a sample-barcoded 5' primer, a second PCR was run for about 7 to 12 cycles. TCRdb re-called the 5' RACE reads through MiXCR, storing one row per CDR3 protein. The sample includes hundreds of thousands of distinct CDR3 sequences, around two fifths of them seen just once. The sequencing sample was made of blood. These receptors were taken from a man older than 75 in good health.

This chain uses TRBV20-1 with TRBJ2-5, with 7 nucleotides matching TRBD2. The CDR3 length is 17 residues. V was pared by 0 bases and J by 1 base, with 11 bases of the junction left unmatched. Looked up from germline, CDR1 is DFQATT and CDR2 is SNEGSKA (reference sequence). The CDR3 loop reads CSARDPRRGELQETQYF. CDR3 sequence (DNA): TGCAGTGCTAGAGATCCCCGCCGGGGGGAACTCCAAGAGACCCAGTACTTC.

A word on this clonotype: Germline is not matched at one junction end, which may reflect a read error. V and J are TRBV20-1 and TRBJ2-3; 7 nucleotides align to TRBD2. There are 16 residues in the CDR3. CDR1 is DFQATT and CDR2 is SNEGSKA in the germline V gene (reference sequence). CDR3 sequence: CSARDQRGSSTDAQYF. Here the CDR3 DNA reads TGCAGTGCTAGAGACCAGCGGGGCTCTAGCACAGATGCGCAGTATTTT.

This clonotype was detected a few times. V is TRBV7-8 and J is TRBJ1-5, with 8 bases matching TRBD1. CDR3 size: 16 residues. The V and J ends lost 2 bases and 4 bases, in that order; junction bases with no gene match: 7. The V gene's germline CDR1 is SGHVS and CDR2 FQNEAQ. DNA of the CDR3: TGTGCCAGCAGCTTAACTTTTGGGGACAGGAATCAGCCCCAGCATTTT. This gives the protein CASSLTFGDRNQPQHF.

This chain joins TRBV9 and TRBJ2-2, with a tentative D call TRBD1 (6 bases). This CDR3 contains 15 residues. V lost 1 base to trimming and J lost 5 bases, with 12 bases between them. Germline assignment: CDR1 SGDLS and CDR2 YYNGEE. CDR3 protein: CASSVKGGATGELFF. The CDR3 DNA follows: TGTGCCAGCAGCGTAAAAGGGGGAGCGACCGGGGAGCTGTTTTTT.

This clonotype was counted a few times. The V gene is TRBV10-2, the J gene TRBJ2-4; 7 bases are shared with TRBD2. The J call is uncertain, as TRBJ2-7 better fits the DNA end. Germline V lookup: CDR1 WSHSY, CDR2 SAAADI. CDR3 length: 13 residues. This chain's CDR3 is CASRVPSGYEQYF. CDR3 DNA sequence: TGCGCCAGCAGGGTACCTAGCGGTTACGAGCAGTACTTC.

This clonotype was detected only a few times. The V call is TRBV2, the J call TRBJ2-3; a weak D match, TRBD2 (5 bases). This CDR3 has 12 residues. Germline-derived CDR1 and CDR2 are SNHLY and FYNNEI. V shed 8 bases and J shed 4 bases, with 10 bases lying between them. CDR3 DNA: TGTGCCAGCTACTCTAGCCCAGATACGCAGTATTTT. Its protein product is CASYSSPDTQYF.

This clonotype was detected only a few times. The CDR3 DNA reads as TGTGCCAGCAGTTACTCATTAGCGGGAGGACAAGAGACCCAGTACTTC. Encoded protein: CASSYSLAGGQETQYF. The rearrangement uses TRBV6-6 and TRBJ2-5; 10 bases map to TRBD2. CDR1 is MNHNY and CDR2 is SVGAGI in the germline V gene (reference sequence). The length of the CDR3 is 16 residues. The trim removed 0 bases at V and 2 bases at J, leaving 3 bases unmatched.

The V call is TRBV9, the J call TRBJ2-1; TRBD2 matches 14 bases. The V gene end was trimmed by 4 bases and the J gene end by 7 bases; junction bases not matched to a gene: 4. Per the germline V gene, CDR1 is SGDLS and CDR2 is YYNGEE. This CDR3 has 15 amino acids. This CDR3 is CASSQGTSGRNEQFF. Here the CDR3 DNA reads TGTGCCAGCAGCCAAGGGACTAGCGGGAGAAATGAGCAGTTCTTC.

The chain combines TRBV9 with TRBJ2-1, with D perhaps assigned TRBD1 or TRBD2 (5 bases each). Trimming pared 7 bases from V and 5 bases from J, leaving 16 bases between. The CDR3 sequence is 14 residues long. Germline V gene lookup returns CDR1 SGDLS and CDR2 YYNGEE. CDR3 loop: CASLPRGGNNEQFF. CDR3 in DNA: TGTGCCAGCCTCCCCCGGGGCGGAAACAATGAGCAGTTCTTC. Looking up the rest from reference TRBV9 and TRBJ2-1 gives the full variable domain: DSGVTQTPKHLITATGQRVTLRCSPRSGDLSVYWYQQSLDQGLQFLIQYYNGEERAKGNILERFSAQQFPDLHSELNLSSLELGDSALYFCASLPRGGNNEQFFGPGTRLTVL.

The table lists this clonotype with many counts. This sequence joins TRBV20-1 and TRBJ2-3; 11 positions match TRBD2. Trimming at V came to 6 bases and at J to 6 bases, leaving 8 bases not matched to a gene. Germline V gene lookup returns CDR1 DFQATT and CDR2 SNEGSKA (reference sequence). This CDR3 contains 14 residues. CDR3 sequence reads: CSARLAGTGDTQYF. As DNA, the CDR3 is TGCAGTGCACGACTAGCGGGGACGGGGGATACGCAGTATTTT.

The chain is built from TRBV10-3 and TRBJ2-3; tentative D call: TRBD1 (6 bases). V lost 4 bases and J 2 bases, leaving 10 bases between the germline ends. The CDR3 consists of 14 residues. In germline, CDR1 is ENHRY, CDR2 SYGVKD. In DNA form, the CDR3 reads TGTGCCATCAGTGTGGACAGTTTCACAGATACGCAGTATTTT. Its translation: CAISVDSFTDTQYF.

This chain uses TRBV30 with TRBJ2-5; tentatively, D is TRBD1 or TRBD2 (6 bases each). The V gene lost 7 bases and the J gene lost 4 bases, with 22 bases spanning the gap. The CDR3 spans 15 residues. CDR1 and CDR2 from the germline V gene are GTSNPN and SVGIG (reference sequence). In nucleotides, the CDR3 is TGTGCCTCCAAGAAGGGGGGCCGGAGATCAGAGACCCAGTACTTC. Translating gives CASKKGGRRSETQYF.

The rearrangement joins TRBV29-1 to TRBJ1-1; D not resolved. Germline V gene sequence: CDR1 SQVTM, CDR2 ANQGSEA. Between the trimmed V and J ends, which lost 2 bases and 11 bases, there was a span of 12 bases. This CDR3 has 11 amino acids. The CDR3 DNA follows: TGCAGCGTTGAAATGTCGAGATTCGCTTTCTTT. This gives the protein CSVEMSRFAFF. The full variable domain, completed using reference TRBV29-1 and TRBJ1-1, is SAVISQKPSRDICQRGTSLTIQCQVDSQVTMMFWYRQQPGQSLTLIATANQGSEATYESGFVIDKFPISRPNLTFSTLTVSNMSPEDSSIYLCSVEMSRFAFFGQGTRLTVV.

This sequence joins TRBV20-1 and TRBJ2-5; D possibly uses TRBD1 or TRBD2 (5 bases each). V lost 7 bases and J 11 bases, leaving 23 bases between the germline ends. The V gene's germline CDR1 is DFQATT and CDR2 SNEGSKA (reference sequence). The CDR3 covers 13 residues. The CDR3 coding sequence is TGCAGTGTCCGGGACGCCAACCCGGAAGAGCAGTACTTC. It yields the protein CSVRDANPEEQYF.